Listed below are T cell receptor beta chains from one sample, sequenced in a study of blood T cell repertoires in COVID-19. Here immunoSEQ multiplex PCR was the method, and the copy in TCRdb shows in-frame clones only, minus some. Of some 21,000 clones detected, roughly 80% appear once; the ten largest clones hold roughly 3.2%. Sequencing was performed on peripheral blood. Source of these receptors: a man aged 40-49 years with acute or convalescent COVID-19. Each CDR3 is given with its conserved first and last residue. The order of the fields is V gene, D gene, clone size, J gene, CDR3 protein, CDR3 DNA. The D gene is left open where the match is weak. Where a row states a size, it is once, few, many or the class of an expanded clone; other rows omit it.

TRBV19,TRBD1,-,TRBJ1-5,CASNPTGFNQPQHF,TGTGCCAGTAACCCGACAGGGTTCAATCAGCCCCAGCATTTT
TRBV6-2/TRBV6-3,TRBD2,-,TRBJ2-1,CASSQTRRVAGQNSYNEQFF,TGTGCCAGCAGTCAAACCCGGAGAGTAGCGGGGCAAAACTCCTACAATGAGCAGTTCTTC
TRBV24-1,TRBD1,few,TRBJ1-2,CATSDSRSAGGLGYTF,TGTGCCACCAGTGATTCTCGATCAGCAGGGGGGTTAGGCTACACCTTC
TRBV15,TRBD1,-,TRBJ2-2,CATSRGDRGTGELFF,TGTGCCACCAGCAGGGGGGACAGGGGTACCGGGGAGCTGTTTTTT
TRBV7-9,TRBD1,-,TRBJ1-2,CASSLVGGATGYTF,TGTGCCAGCAGCTTAGTAGGGGGCGCGACTGGCTACACCTTC
TRBV20-1,-,-,TRBJ2-2,CSASPGGYLNTGELFF,TGCAGTGCTAGTCCGGGGGGCTATTTGAACACCGGGGAGCTGTTTTTT
TRBV5-1,TRBD2,-,TRBJ2-1,CASAGAGGYNEQFF,TGCGCCAGCGCAGGGGCGGGGGGCTACAATGAGCAGTTCTTC
TRBV14,-,-,TRBJ2-3,CASSQDRSSTDTQYF,TGTGCCAGCAGCCAAGACCGTTCTAGCACAGATACGCAGTATTTT
TRBV5-4,TRBD1,-,TRBJ1-1,CASSPSGQLEAFF,TGTGCCAGCAGCCCATCGGGACAGCTTGAAGCTTTCTTT
TRBV5-1,TRBD1,-,TRBJ1-1,CASSLAGQGYTEAFF,TGCGCCAGCAGCTTGGCAGGACAGGGCTACACTGAAGCTTTCTTT
TRBV19,-,once,TRBJ1-6,CASSLRGLDSPLHF,TGTGCCAGTAGTCTAAGGGGGTTGGATTCACCCCTCCACTTT
TRBV4-1,-,-,TRBJ1-1,CASSQDALNTEAFF,TGCGCCAGCAGCCAAGACGCGTTAAACACTGAAGCTTTCTTT
TRBV19,-,-,TRBJ1-1,CANRSNGRAMNTEAFF,TGTGCCAACCGATCCAACGGGAGGGCTATGAACACTGAAGCTTTCTTT
TRBV3-1/TRBV3-2,-,-,TRBJ2-2,CASSLAAGELFF,TGTGCCAGCAGCCTAGCGGCCGGGGAGCTGTTTTTT
TRBV6-4,-,-,TRBJ1-1,CASSAEVNTEAFF,TGTGCCAGCAGTGCAGAGGTAAACACTGAAGCTTTCTTT
TRBV29-1,-,-,TRBJ1-2,CSVPLGAGGYTF,TGCAGCGTACCGCTGGGGGCAGGAGGCTACACCTTC
TRBV5-6,-,-,TRBJ1-1,CASSLSPMNTEAFF,TGTGCCAGCAGCCTAAGCCCCATGAACACTGAAGCTTTCTTT
TRBV3-1/TRBV3-2,-,-,TRBJ2-2,CASSQELAKWTGELFF,TGTGCCAGCAGCCAAGAGTTGGCAAAATGGACCGGGGAGCTGTTTTTT
TRBV2,-,-,TRBJ2-1,CASSEARANEQFF,TGTGCCAGCAGTGAAGCCAGGGCCAATGAGCAGTTCTTC
TRBV6-6,-,-,TRBJ1-2,CASSTSGALSGYTF,TGTGCCAGCAGTACCTCAGGGGCCCTCAGCGGCTACACCTTC
TRBV29-1,-,once,TRBJ1-5,CSVGQDNQPQHF,TGCAGCGTTGGACAGGACAATCAGCCCCAGCATTTT
TRBV9,-,-,TRBJ2-2,CASSGQENTGELFF,TGTGCCAGCAGCGGACAGGAGAACACCGGGGAGCTGTTTTTT
TRBV25-1,-,-,TRBJ1-4,CASSPPWGGEVKLFF,TGTGCCAGCAGTCCCCCATGGGGGGGTGAAGTAAAACTGTTTTTT
TRBV19,-,few,TRBJ1-2,CASQGHQPGYTF,TGTGCCAGCCAGGGGCATCAGCCTGGCTACACCTTC
TRBV7-9,TRBD2,once,TRBJ2-2,CASSSPGLAGGPWTGELFF,TGTGCCAGCAGCTCTCCGGGACTAGCGGGAGGGCCTTGGACCGGGGAGCTGTTTTTT